One and the same sample provided the 13 T cell receptor beta chains below, sequenced in a study of control samples from healthy donors and cancer patients. Repertoires were generated with immunoSEQ multiplex PCR, while TCRdb's copy carries only in-frame clones and drops some. The sample lists just over 150,000 clones, 85% to 90% occurring once. Source material: blood. The receptor source for this set is a man under 40 in good health.

This clone was detected once. This CDR3 is CASTHISYEQYF. In nucleotides, the CDR3 is TGTGCCAGTACTCACATTTCCTACGAGCAGTACTTC. The V and J genes are TRBV6-5 and TRBJ2-7; D is uncertain. Per germline, CDR1 MNHEY and CDR2 SVGAGI. Trimming shortened V by 9 bases and J by 1 base, and 10 bases separated the two germline ends. This CDR3 region has 12 residues.

This chain connects TRBV13 to TRBJ2-3; unclear D gene. The ends were cut back, 8 bases at V and 2 bases at J, with 11 bases in the middle. This CDR3 contains 13 residues. Germline V gene lookup returns CDR1 PRHDT and CDR2 FYEKMQ (reference sequence). The CDR3 is CASEKRPTDTQYF. As DNA, the CDR3 is TGTGCCAGCGAAAAGCGCCCCACAGATACGCAGTATTTT. The complete variable domain, with remaining parts taken from reference TRBV13 and TRBJ2-3, reads AAGVIQSPRHLIKEKRETATLKCYPIPRHDTVYWYQQGPGQDPQFLISFYEKMQSDKGSIPDRFSAQQFSDYHSELNMSSLELGDSALYFCASEKRPTDTQYFGPGTRLTVL.

The count of this clone is one. V and J are TRBV18 and TRBJ2-7; 10 bases are shared with TRBD1. Germline V gene data show CDR1 as KGHSH and CDR2 as LQKENI. Unmatched junction bases numbered 7, after V lost 6 bases and J lost 2 bases. This CDR3 is built from 15 residues. CDR3 region: CASSWDRGLTYEQYF. CDR3 coding DNA: TGTGCCAGCTCTTGGGACAGGGGTCTGACCTACGAGCAGTACTTC. Looking up the rest from reference TRBV18 and TRBJ2-7 gives the full variable domain: NAGVMQNPRHLVRRRGQEARLRCSPMKGHSHVYWYRQLPEEGLKFMVYLQKENIIDESGMPKERFSAEFPKEGPSILRIQQVVRGDSAAYFCASSWDRGLTYEQYFGPGTRLTVT.

To note about this clone: Other DNA sequences from this sample encode an identical CDR3 as well. The gene calls are TRBV29-1 and TRBJ1-2; no clear D gene. Between the trimmed V and J ends, which lost 4 bases and 5 bases, there was a span of 8 bases. The CDR3 sequence is 11 residues long. The V gene's germline CDR1 is SQVTM and CDR2 ANQGSEA. This chain's CDR3 is CSVVEGYGYTF. The CDR3 DNA reads TGCAGCGTTGTGGAGGGATATGGCTACACCTTC.

V and J are TRBV21-1 and TRBJ2-7; TRBD2, the table's D call, was not compared with the DNA. TRBV21-1 is a pseudogene locus. This CDR3 has 15 residues. Written as DNA, the CDR3 is TGTGCCAGCAGCGATAAACTCGCGGAGCTAAACGAGCAGTACTTC. It yields the protein CASSDKLAELNEQYF.

The CDR3 nucleotides read TGTGCCAGCACGGCGGGTGATCAGCCCCAGCATTTT. This translates into CASTAGDQPQHF. The rearrangement links TRBV28 to TRBJ1-5; D gene uncertain. With 7 bases removed from V and 5 bases from J, the gap between germline ends came to 9 bases. CDR3 length equals 12 residues. The germline V gene has CDR1 MDHEN and CDR2 SYDVKM.

This chain links TRBV6-5 with TRBJ1-2, with D possibly matching TRBD1 (6 bases). CDR3 length equals 13 residues. Germline V CDR1 and CDR2: MNHEY, SVGAGI. The V end lost 11 bases, the J end lost 8 bases, and 21 bases lay between the germline ends. The CDR3 spells CAARRGGARGYTF. In DNA form, the CDR3 reads TGTGCCGCCCGTAGGGGGGGGGCTAGGGGCTACACCTTC.

The chain carries TRBV24-1 and TRBJ2-2, with 8 bases aligning to TRBD1. This CDR3 spans 17 amino acids. The V gene's germline CDR1 is KGHDR and CDR2 SFDVKD. The V gene end was trimmed by 3 bases and the J gene end by 4 bases; junction bases not matched to a gene: 9. The CDR3 here is CATSDPGQGRTTGELFF. CDR3 sequence (DNA): TGTGCCACCAGTGATCCTGGACAGGGTAGGACCACCGGGGAGCTGTTTTTT.

This chain connects TRBV2 to TRBJ1-5; 9 positions match TRBD1. The V gene end was trimmed by 11 bases and the J gene end by 9 bases; junction bases not matched to a gene: 17. CDR3 size: 15 residues. The germline V gene encodes CDR1 SNHLY and CDR2 FYNNEI. CDR3 sequence (DNA): TGTGCCGCGACCGGGACAGGGTTAAGTTTGGGGCCCCAGCATTTT. It specifies CAATGTGLSLGPQHF.

This clone was seen at least ten times. The chain carries TRBV5-5 and TRBJ2-5; D possibly corresponds to TRBD2 (7 bases). Germline V gene lookup returns CDR1 SGHKS and CDR2 YYEKEE (reference sequence). The CDR3 has 14 amino acids. The V end lost 0 bases, the J end lost 5 bases, and 11 bases lay between the germline ends. The CDR3 region has the DNA TGTGCCAGCAGCTTGGTGGGGGGGCCGGAGACCCAGTACTTC. It translates to CASSLVGGPETQYF.

This chain joins TRBV4-2 and TRBJ1-2; D call uncertain. CDR3 length equals 16 residues. Germline V gene lookup returns CDR1 LGHNA and CDR2 YNFKEQ. V lost 0 bases to trimming and J lost 4 bases, with 15 bases between them. CDR3 nucleotide sequence: TGTGCCAGCAGCCAAGACCGCAACACACTTTCCTATGGCTACACCTTC. This translates into CASSQDRNTLSYGYTF.

The rearrangement links TRBV6-5 to TRBJ1-1; a possible D gene is TRBD1 (5 bases). Germline-derived CDR1 and CDR2 are MNHEY and SVGAGI. V lost 6 bases and J 4 bases, leaving 15 bases between the germline ends. The CDR3 extends over 14 amino acids. CDR3 nucleotides: TGTGCCAGCAGAGGGGCTAAAGGTAGCACTGAAGCTTTCTTT. This gives the protein CASRGAKGSTEAFF.

This chain joins TRBV18 and TRBJ2-2; no reliable D call. From germline, CDR1 is KGHSH and CDR2 LQKENI. This CDR3 is 12 amino acids long. V gave up 3 bases and J gave up 4 bases, with 3 bases separating them. The CDR3 reads CASSPVTGELFF. DNA for the CDR3: TGTGCCAGCTCACCTGTCACCGGGGAGCTGTTTTTT.